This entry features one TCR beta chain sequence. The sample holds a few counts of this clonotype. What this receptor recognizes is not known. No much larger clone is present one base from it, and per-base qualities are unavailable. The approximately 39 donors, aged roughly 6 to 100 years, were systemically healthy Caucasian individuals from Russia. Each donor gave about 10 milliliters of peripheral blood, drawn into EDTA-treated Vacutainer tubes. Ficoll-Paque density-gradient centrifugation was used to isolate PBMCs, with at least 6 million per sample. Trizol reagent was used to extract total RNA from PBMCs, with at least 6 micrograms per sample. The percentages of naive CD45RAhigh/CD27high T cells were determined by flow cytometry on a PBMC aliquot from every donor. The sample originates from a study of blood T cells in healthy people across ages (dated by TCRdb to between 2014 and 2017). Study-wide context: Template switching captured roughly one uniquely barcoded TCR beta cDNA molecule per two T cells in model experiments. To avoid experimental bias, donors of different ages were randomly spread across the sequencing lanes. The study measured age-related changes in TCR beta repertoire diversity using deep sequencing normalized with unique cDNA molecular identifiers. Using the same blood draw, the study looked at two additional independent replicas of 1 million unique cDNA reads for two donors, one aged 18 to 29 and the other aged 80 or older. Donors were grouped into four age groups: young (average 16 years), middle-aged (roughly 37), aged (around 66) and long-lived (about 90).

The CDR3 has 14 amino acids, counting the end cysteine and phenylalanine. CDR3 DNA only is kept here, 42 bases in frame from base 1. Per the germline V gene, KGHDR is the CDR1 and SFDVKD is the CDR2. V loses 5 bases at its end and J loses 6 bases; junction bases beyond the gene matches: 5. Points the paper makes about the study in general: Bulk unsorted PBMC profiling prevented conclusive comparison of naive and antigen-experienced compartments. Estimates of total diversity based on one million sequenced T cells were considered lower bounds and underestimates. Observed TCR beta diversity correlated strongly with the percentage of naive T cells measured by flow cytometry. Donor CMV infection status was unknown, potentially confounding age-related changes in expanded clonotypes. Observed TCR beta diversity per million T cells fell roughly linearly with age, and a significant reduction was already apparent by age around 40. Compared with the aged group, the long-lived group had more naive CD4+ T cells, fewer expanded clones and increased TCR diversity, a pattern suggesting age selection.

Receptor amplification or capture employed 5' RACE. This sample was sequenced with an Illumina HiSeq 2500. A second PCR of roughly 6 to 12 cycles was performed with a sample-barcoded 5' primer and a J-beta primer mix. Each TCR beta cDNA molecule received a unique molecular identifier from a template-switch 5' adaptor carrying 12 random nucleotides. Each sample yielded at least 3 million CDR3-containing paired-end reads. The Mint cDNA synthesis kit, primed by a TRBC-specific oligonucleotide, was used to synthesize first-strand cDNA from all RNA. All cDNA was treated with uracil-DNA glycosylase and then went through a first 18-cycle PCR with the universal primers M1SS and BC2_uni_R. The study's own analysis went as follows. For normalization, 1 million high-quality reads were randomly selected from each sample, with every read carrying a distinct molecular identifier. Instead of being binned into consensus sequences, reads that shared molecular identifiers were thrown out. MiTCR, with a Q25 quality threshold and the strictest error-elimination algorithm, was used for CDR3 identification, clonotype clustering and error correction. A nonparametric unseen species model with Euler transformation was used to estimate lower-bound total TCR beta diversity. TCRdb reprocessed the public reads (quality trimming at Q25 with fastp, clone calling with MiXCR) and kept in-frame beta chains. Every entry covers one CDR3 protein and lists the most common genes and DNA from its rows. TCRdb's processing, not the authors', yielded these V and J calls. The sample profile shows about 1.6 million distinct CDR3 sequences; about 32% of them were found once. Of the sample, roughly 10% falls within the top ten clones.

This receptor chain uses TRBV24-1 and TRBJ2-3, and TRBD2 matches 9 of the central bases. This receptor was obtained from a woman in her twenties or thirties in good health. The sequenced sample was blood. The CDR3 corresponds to CATSATSGWDTQYF. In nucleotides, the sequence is TGTGCCACCAGTGCGACTAGCGGCTGGGATACGCAGTATTTT.